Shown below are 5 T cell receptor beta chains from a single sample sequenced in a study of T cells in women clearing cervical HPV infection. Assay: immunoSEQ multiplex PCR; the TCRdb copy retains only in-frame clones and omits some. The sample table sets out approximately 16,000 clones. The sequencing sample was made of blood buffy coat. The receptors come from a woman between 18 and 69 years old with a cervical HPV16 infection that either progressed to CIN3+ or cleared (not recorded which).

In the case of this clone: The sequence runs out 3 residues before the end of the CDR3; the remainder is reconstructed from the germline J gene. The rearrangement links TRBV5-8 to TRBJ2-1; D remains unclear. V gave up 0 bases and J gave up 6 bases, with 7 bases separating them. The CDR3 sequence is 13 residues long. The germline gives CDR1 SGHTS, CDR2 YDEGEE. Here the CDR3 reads CASSLDWANEQFF. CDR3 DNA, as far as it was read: TGTGCCAGCAGCTTGGATTGGGCCAATGAG.

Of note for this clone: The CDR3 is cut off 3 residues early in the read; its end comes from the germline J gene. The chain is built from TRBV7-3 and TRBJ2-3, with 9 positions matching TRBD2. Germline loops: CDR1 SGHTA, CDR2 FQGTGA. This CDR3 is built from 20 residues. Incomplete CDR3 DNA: TGTGCCAGCAGCTTAAGGGCCCCTGCAGGTGGTAGCGGGAGAAGGGAGACG. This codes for CASSLRAPAGGSGRRET. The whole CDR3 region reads CASSLRAPAGGSGRRETQYF.

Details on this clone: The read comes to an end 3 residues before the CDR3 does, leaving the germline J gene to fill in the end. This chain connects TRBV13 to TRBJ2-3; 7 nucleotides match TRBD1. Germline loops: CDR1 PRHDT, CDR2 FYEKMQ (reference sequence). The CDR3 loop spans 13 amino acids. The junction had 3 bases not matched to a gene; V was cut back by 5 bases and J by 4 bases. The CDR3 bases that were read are TGTGCCAGCAGCCCTCAGGGGGCAGATACG. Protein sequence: CASSPQGADT. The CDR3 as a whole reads CASSPQGADTQYF.

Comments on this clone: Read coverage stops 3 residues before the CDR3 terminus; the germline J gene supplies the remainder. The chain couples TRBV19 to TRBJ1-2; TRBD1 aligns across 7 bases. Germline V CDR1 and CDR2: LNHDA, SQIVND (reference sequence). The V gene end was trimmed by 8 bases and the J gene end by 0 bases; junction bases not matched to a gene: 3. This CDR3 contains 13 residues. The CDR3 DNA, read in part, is TGTGCCAGTCGGGACAGAACTAACTATGGC. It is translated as CASRDRTNYG. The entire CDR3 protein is CASRDRTNYGYTF.

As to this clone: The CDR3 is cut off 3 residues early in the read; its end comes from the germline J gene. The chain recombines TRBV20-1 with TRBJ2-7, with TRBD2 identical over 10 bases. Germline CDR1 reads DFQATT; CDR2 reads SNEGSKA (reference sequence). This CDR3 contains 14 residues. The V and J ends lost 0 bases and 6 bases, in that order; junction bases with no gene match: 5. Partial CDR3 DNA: TGCAGTGCTAGAGATGCTAGCGGGGGACTCGAG. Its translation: CSARDASGGLE. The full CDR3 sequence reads CSARDASGGLEQYF.